This TCR beta chain came from a study of shared clonotypes between healthy human individuals. Study at large: Donor ages ranged 18 to 49 years: a couple of women, a few men.

Overall study findings and caveats: Relative to their counterparts shared across all four donors, non-shared clonotypes exhibited diminished generation probabilities. Inspection by rarefaction showed sorted-subset sequencing to be incomplete despite large depth.

As to this clone: Its antigen is not known.

Deep-level assay runs were performed. Sequenced by immunoSEQ multiplex PCR; TCRdb stores in-frame clones only, minus some. The sample consists of 2 million to 2.5 million clones, about 92% of them appearing once. J gave up 5 bases and V 1 base, and 11 bases lay outside the gene matches. The CDR3 spans 17 residues. The germline V gene encodes CDR1 MNHEY and CDR2 SMNVEV (reference sequence). The clonotype originates from a man between 18 and 35 years old in good health. Some clones in this sample may be carry-over from other donors' samples. The chain joins TRBV27 to TRBJ1-5, with 7 bases fitting TRBD1. The sample was naive CD4+ T cells from PBMCs. The subset was: CD45RA+ positively selected. The CDR3 loop reads CASSLLAVGGGDQPQHF. The DNA for the CDR3 is TGTGCCAGCAGTTTATTAGCCGTGGGAGGGGGCGATCAGCCCCAGCATTTT.